The T cell receptor (beta chain) described here comes from a study of neurological immune-mediated disorders. This clonotype was found many times. As yet, its antigen is unknown. The cDNA was generated by 5'RACE with 10-nucleotide random UMIs. Every sequencing run produced over 190 million TCR-beta sequences, and the sequences from any one run covered 15-18 subjects. TCRdb redid the calling of the 5' RACE reads with MiXCR, one entry per CDR3 protein. The sample lists about 49,000 distinct CDR3 sequences, approximately 11% occurring once. This sample's time point: longitudinal time-point 1 (baseline). Unsorted libraries were prepared from 2 million PBMCs that had been stored at -80 C. CDR1 is SNHLY and CDR2 is FYNNEI in the germline V gene. The V gene lost 2 bases and the J gene lost 1 base, with 11 bases spanning the gap. The CDR3 loop spans 15 amino acids. Study-level points and caveats: Private repertoires in all groups were suggested, as expanded clones shared no CDR3 amino acid sequences across subjects.

This clonotype was sampled from a woman aged 40-49 years in good health. The V and J genes are TRBV2 and TRBJ1-1; D gene uncertain. The sequenced sample was PBMCs. The CDR3 nucleotides read TGTGCCAGCAGTGAACGTACCACCTGGAACACTGAAGCTTTCTTT. Protein: CASSERTTWNTEAFF.